The T cell receptor (beta chain) under discussion was sequenced for a study of spatial heterogeneity in lung cancer. CDR3 length: 19 amino acids. Germline CDR1 MNHEY, CDR2 SVGAGI. Trimming left V 6 bases short and J 1 base short, with 27 bases between. Specified time point: blood at routine non-recurrence follow-up after resection. TCR cDNA molecules were tagged individually, and each one carried a unique molecular identifier. One entry per CDR3 protein, called by TCRdb with MiXCR from the 5' RACE reads. Counted here are around 98,000 distinct CDR3 sequences, approximately 19% occurring once; the ten biggest clones make up just over 20%.

Material: PBMCs, obtained at follow-up. V and J are TRBV6-5 and TRBJ2-5, with D perhaps TRBD2 (5 bases). The receptor's source is a male donor with early-stage non-small cell lung cancer. CDR3 region: CASSLRGGLVSGPQETQYF. The CDR3 nucleotides read TGTGCCAGCAGCTTACGAGGAGGTTTAGTCAGCGGACCCCAAGAGACCCAGTACTTC.